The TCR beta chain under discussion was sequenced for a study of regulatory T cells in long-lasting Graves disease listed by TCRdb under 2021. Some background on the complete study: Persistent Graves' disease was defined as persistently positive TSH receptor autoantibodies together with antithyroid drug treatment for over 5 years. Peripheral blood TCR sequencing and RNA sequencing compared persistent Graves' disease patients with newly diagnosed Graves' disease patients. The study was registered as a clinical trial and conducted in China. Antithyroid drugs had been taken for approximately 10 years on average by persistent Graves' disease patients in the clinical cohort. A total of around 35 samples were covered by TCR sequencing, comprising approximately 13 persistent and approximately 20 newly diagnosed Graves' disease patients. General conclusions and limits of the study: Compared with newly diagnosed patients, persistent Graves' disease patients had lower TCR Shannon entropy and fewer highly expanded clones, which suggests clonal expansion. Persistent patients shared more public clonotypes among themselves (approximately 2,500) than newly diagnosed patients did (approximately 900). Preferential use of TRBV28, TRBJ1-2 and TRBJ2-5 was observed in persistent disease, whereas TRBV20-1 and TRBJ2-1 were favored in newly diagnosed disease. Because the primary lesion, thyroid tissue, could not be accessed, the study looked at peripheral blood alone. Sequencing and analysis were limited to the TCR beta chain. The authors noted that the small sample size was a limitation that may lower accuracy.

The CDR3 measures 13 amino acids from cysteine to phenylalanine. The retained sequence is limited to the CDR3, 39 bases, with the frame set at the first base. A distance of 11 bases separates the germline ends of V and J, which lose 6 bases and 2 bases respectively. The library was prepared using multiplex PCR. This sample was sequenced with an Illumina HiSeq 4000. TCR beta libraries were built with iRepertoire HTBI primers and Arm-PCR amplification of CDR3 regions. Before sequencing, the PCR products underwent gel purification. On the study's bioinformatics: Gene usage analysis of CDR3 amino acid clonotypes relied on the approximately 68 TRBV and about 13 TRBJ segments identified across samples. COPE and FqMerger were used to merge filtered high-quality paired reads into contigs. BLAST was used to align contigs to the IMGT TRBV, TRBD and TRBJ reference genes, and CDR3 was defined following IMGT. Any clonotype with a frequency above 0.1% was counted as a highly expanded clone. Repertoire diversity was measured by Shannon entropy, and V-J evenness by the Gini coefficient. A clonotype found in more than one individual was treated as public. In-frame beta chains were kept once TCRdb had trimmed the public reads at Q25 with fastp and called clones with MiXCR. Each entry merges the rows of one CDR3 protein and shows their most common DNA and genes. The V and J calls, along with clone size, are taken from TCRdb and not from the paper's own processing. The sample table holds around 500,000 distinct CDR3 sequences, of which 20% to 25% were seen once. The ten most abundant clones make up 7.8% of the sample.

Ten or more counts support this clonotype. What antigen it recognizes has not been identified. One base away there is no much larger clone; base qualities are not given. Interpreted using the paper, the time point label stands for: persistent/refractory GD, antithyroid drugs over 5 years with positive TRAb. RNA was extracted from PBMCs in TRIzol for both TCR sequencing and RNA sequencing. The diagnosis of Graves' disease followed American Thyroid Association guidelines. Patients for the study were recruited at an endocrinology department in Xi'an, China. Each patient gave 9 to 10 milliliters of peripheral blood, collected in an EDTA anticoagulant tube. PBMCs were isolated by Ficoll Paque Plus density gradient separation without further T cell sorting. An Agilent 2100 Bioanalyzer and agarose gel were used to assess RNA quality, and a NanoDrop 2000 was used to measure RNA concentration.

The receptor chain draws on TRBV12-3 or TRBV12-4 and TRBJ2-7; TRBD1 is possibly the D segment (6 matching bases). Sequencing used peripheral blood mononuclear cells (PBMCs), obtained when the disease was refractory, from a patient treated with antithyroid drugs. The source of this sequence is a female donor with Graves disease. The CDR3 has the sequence CASSRDTTYEQYF. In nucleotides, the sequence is TGTGCCAGCAGCCGGGACACGACCTACGAGCAGTACTTC.